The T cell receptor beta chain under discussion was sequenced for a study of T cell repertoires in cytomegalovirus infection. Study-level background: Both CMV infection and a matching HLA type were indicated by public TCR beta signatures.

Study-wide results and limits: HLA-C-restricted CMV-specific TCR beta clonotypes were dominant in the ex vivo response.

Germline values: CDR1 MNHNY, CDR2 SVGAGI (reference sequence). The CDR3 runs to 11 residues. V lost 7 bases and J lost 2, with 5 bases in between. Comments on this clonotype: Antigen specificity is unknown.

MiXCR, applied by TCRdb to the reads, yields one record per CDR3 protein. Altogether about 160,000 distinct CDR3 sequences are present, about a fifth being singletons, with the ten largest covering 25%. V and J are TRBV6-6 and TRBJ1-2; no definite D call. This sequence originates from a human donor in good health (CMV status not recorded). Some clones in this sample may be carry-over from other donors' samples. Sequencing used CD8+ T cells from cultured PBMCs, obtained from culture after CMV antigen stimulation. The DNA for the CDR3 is TGTGCCAGCATCAAGAACTATGGCTACACCTTC. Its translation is CASIKNYGYTF.